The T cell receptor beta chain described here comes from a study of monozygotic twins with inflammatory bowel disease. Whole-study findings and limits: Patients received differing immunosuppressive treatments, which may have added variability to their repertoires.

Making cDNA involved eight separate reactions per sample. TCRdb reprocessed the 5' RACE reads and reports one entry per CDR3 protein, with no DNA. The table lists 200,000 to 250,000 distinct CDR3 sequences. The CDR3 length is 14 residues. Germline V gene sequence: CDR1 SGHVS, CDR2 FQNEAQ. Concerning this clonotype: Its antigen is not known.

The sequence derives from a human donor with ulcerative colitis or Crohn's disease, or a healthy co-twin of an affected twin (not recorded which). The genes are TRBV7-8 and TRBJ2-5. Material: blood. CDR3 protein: CASSSDGRQETQYF.